Below, one T cell receptor beta chain is given with its context. The entry originates in a study of OX40 agonist ivuxolimab in advanced cancers. On the study more broadly: Patients received intravenous ivuxolimab every 2 weeks at 0.01 to 10 mg/kg.

Germline CDR1 is MNHEY and CDR2 is SMNVEV (reference sequence). Unmatched junction bases numbered 7, after V lost 5 bases and J lost 4 bases. The CDR3 runs 14 residues. Repertoires were generated with immunoSEQ multiplex PCR, while TCRdb's copy carries only in-frame clones and drops some. The data hold over 50,000 clones, with 82% observed a single time. This TCR came from an adult with an advanced solid tumor such as melanoma, head and neck, liver or kidney cancer. The sequencing used CD4+ or CD8+ T cells sorted from blood, collected in a trial of the OX40 agonist ivuxolimab. The chain links TRBV27 to TRBJ2-7; 8 bases are a match to TRBD2. Here the CDR3 reads CASSTSGRGYEQYF. DNA of the CDR3: TGTGCCAGCAGTACTAGCGGCCGAGGTTACGAGCAGTACTTC.